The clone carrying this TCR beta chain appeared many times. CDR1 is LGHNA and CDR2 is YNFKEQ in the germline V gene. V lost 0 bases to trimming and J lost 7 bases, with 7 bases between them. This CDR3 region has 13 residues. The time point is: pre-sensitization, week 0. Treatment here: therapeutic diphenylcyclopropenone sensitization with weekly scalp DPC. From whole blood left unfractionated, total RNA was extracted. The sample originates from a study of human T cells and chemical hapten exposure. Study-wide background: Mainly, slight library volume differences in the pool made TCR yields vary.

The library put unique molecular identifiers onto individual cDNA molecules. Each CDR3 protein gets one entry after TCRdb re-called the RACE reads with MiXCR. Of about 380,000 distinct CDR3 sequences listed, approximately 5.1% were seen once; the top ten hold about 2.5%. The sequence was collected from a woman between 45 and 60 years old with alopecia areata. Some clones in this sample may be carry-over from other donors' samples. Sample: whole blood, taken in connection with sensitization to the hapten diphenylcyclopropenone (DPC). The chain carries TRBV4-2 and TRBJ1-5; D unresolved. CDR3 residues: CASSQEGGQPQHF. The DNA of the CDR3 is TGTGCCAGCAGCCAAGAGGGTGGCCAGCCCCAGCATTTT.